The entry below describes one TCR beta chain. Antigen unknown. The same CDR3 is also encoded by other DNA sequences in this sample. These data belong to a study of shared clonotypes between healthy human individuals. General study points: The sampled material consisted only of blood, and tissue repertoires are likely to differ.

Assay used: immunoSEQ multiplex PCR; TCRdb lists only in-frame clones, some missing. This sample carries roughly 850,000 clones, 90% to 97% of them seen once, and the ten largest clones take over 0.2%. Losses at the gene ends were 4 bases for V and 3 bases for J; bases not matched to a gene: 3. The CDR3 length is 14 residues. Germline V gene lookup returns CDR1 MNHEY and CDR2 SMNVEV (reference sequence). Naive CD8 cells, CD45RO-negative and positively selected for CCR7, excluded terminally differentiated effector memory CD45RA+ cells. Sequencing was carried out using naive CD8+ T cells sorted from blood. The chain has TRBV27 and TRBJ2-3, with 8 bases fitting TRBD1. The TCR comes from a man aged 25 to 40 in good health. This CDR3 reads CASSSGQGTDTQYF. The CDR3 bases are TGTGCCAGCAGTTCCGGACAGGGAACAGATACGCAGTATTTT.